A selection of T cell receptor beta chains follows, all from one sample in a study of long-term antiretroviral therapy in people with HIV. The data were produced by immunoSEQ multiplex PCR, yet TCRdb's version contains in-frame clones alone and is incomplete. Of roughly 2,500 clones detected, 79% appear once; the ten largest clones hold around 9.3%. The specimen comprised unsorted PBMCs, sampled 0.4 years before starting antiretroviral therapy. The receptors originated from a woman in her thirties or forties with HIV. Each CDR3 is given with its conserved first and last residue. The D gene is left open where the match is weak. Where a row states a size, it is once, few, many or the class of an expanded clone; other rows omit it.

d_call: NA
j_call: TRBJ2-1
clone_size: NA
v_call: TRBV4-3
cdr3_nt: TGCGCCAGCAGCCCGACTAGTATCGATGAGCAGTTCTTC
cdr3_aa: CASSPTSIDEQFF

d_call: TRBD2
j_call: TRBJ2-2
clone_size: NA
v_call: TRBV28
cdr3_nt: TGTGCCAGCAGCCCTCGACTAGCGGGATTCACCGGGGAGCTGTTTTTT
cdr3_aa: CASSPRLAGFTGELFF

d_call: NA
j_call: TRBJ2-7
clone_size: NA
v_call: TRBV6-1
cdr3_nt: TGTGCCAGCAGCGACGAAAACTACGAGCAGTACTTC
cdr3_aa: CASSDENYEQYF

d_call: NA
j_call: TRBJ2-7
clone_size: NA
v_call: TRBV6-5
cdr3_nt: TGTGCCAGCAGCCCGACAGGTCCCTACGAGCAGTACTTC
cdr3_aa: CASSPTGPYEQYF

d_call: NA
j_call: TRBJ2-7
clone_size: NA
v_call: TRBV5-1
cdr3_nt: TGCGCCAGCAGCTATCAACTGACAGCCGCAACCTACGAGCAGTACTTC
cdr3_aa: CASSYQLTAATYEQYF

d_call: NA
j_call: TRBJ2-1
clone_size: NA
v_call: TRBV5-1
cdr3_nt: TGCGCCAGCAGCGCCCACTCGGAAGAGCAGTTCTTC
cdr3_aa: CASSAHSEEQFF

d_call: TRBD2
j_call: TRBJ2-5
clone_size: NA
v_call: TRBV28
cdr3_nt: TGTGCCAGCAGTTTCTCGTGGGAGGGTCAAGAGACCCAGTACTTC
cdr3_aa: CASSFSWEGQETQYF

d_call: NA
j_call: TRBJ2-3
clone_size: NA
v_call: TRBV7-8
cdr3_nt: TGTGCCAGCAGCGAAGGGGGACATTACACAGATACGCAGTATTTT
cdr3_aa: CASSEGGHYTDTQYF

d_call: NA
j_call: TRBJ1-1
clone_size: NA
v_call: TRBV6-1
cdr3_nt: TGTGCCAGCAGCGCCCGGGCCCTGAACACTGAAGCTTTCTTT
cdr3_aa: CASSARALNTEAFF

d_call: TRBD1
j_call: TRBJ2-7
clone_size: NA
v_call: TRBV7-3
cdr3_nt: TGTGCCAGCAGCTTAGACAGGGGGATGTACGAGCAGTACTTC
cdr3_aa: CASSLDRGMYEQYF

d_call: TRBD2
j_call: TRBJ2-7
clone_size: NA
v_call: TRBV10-3
cdr3_nt: TGTGCCATCAGTGGGGTAGGTAGCGGGATCCCCTCCTACGAGCAGTACTTC
cdr3_aa: CAISGVGSGIPSYEQYF

d_call: NA
j_call: TRBJ2-2
clone_size: once
v_call: TRBV19
cdr3_nt: TGTGCCAGTAGTATTTGGGCGGAGACCGGGGAGCTGTTTTTT
cdr3_aa: CASSIWAETGELFF

d_call: NA
j_call: TRBJ2-1
clone_size: once
v_call: TRBV10-1
cdr3_nt: TGCGCCAGCAATGGTGTGGGGGAGTCAGGGCCGTTCTTC
cdr3_aa: CASNGVGESGPFF

d_call: NA
j_call: TRBJ2-6
clone_size: NA
v_call: TRBV15
cdr3_nt: TGTGCCACCAGCCCCCACTCTGGGGCCAACGTCCTGACTTTC
cdr3_aa: CATSPHSGANVLTF

d_call: TRBD1
j_call: TRBJ1-2
clone_size: NA
v_call: TRBV2
cdr3_nt: TGTGCCAGCAGTGGGCTGACAGGGTCCTATGGCTACACCTTC
cdr3_aa: CASSGLTGSYGYTF

d_call: TRBD2
j_call: TRBJ2-7
clone_size: NA
v_call: TRBV10-3
cdr3_nt: TGTGCCATCAGTGTCGGGAGCGGGGCAGCGGATGAGCAGTACTTC
cdr3_aa: CAISVGSGAADEQYF

d_call: NA
j_call: TRBJ2-7
clone_size: once
v_call: TRBV6-6
cdr3_nt: TGTGCCAGCACCCAAGCGGGCCAAGCCTACGAGCAGTACTTC
cdr3_aa: CASTQAGQAYEQYF

d_call: TRBD1
j_call: TRBJ2-7
clone_size: few
v_call: TRBV5-5
cdr3_nt: TGTGCCAGCAGCCCCGGACAGGCAATAGGCGAGCAGTACTTC
cdr3_aa: CASSPGQAIGEQYF

d_call: TRBD2
j_call: TRBJ2-3
clone_size: NA
v_call: TRBV7-2
cdr3_nt: TGTGCCAGCAGCTTAGTAGCGGGCTCCACAGATACGCAGTATTTT
cdr3_aa: CASSLVAGSTDTQYF

d_call: TRBD1
j_call: TRBJ1-3
clone_size: NA
v_call: TRBV4-1
cdr3_nt: TGCGCCAGCAGCCAGGAACAGGGGGCTGGAAACACCATATATTTT
cdr3_aa: CASSQEQGAGNTIYF

d_call: NA
j_call: TRBJ1-5
clone_size: few
v_call: TRBV5-6
cdr3_nt: TGTGCCAGCAGCTTGCAAAGGGGGAACCAGCCCCAGCATTTT
cdr3_aa: CASSLQRGNQPQHF

d_call: NA
j_call: TRBJ1-4
clone_size: NA
v_call: TRBV6-6
cdr3_nt: TGTGCCAGCAGCTATACACAGGGAGGTGAACTGTTTTTT
cdr3_aa: CASSYTQGGELFF

d_call: NA
j_call: TRBJ2-2
clone_size: few
v_call: TRBV9
cdr3_nt: TGTGCCAGCAGCTCAATGAACACCGGGGAGCTGTTTTTT
cdr3_aa: CASSSMNTGELFF

d_call: NA
j_call: TRBJ1-1
clone_size: NA
v_call: TRBV19
cdr3_nt: TGTGCCAGTAGTCGCAGGTTGGAGAACACTGAAGCTTTCTTT
cdr3_aa: CASSRRLENTEAFF

d_call: NA
j_call: TRBJ2-1
clone_size: NA
v_call: TRBV7-9
cdr3_nt: TGTGCCAGCAGCTTAGCGGGAGTCGGAAATGAGCAGTTCTTC
cdr3_aa: CASSLAGVGNEQFF

d_call: NA
j_call: TRBJ2-4
clone_size: few
v_call: TRBV27
cdr3_nt: TGTGCCAGCAGAACGGGGGCCGTCGACATTCAGTACTTC
cdr3_aa: CASRTGAVDIQYF